The sequence of this T cell receptor beta chain was determined in a study of T cell responses to AZD1222 COVID-19 vaccine. The protocol was immunoSEQ multiplex PCR, while the TCRdb copy is restricted to in-frame clones and leaves out a portion. The sample contains 30,000 to 35,000 clones, 85% to 90% of which appear only once. V lost 2 bases to trimming and J lost 0 bases, with 12 bases between them. CDR1 is GTSNPN, CDR2 SVGIG, per germline (reference sequence). The CDR3 runs to 15 residues. The chain uses TRBV30 and TRBJ2-3; no clear D gene. This clonotype originated in an adult who received the AZD1222 COVID-19 vaccine. This sample comprised peripheral blood, obtained 28 days after the second AZD1222 dose. The CDR3 protein is CAWSWAFTSTDTQYF. DNA for the CDR3: TGTGCCTGGAGTTGGGCGTTTACTAGCACAGATACGCAGTATTTT.